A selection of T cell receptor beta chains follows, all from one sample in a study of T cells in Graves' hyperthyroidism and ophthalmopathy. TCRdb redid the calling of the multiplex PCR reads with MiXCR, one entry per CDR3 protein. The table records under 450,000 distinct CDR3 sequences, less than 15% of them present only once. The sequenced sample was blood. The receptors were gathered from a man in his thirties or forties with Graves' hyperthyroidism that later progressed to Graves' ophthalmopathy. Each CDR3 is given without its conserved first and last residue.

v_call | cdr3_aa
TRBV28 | ASAVLGNTIY
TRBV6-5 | ASSYFGGSSYEQY
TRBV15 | ATSRDGLSGNTIY
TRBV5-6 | ASSWPGVEQF
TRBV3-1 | ASSQDLNQPQH
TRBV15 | ATSRAGGGAYSNQPQH
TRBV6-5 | ASSYRAGDTQY
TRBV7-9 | ASSYRGGPNEQF
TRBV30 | AWSVWGRGLSYEQY
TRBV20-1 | SAHRGGRSGNSPLH
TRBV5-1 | ASSSLLKAGGPRNIQY
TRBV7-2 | ASSLEALRLGHEQF
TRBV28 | ASSRNQVPGVNEQY
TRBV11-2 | ASSLSVWRGANEQF
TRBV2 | ASRRRGQGARNTEAF
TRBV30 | ACQRDSQTTEAF
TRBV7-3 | ASSSTGGNPKETQY
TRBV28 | ASSFGLAGAREETQY
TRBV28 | ASSLGTGPGYT
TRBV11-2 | ASSRQGSWAGELF
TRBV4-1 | ASSPPRTNSPLH
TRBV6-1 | ASSEYKGPYGYT
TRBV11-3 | ASSLAILLAGDPYNEQF
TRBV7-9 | ASSLPSGGSEQY
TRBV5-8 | ASSLVGNNEQF
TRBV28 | ASSFGFSNQPQH
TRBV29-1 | SVGQARNTEAF
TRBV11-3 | ASSPRLAGDPNTQY
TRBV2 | ASSEQGLSNQPRH
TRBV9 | ASSVASGLSCEQY
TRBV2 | ASLKDKNTGELF
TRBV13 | ASSSLGGRINEKLF
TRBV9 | ASSVEGSASQEQY
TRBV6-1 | AGGGQGAYGYT
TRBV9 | ASSEGDRNTEAF
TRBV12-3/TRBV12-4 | ASTPSGLNTEAF
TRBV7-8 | ASSPSPGTGTDTQY
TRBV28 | ASSVLPEWSLQGYT
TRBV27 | ASSQSGGYSGANVLT
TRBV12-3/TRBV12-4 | ATEPTGGGYGYT
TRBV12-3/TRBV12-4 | ASSRTGGSGELF
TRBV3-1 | ASSPPGTAPRTPLH
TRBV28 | ASTPGQGVGGYT
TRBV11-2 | ASSVSYEGLSHTDTQY
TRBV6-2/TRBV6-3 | ASKRSGSSYEQY
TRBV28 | ASSLTGGGTDTQY
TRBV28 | ASTWTGPSSGNTIY
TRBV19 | ASRGDTGSPLH
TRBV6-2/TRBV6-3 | ASSDRQGRNTEAF
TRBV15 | ATSGQGHYGYT
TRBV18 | ASSPDGLSYEQY
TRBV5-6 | ASSFNMAQY
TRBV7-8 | ASSLRQTSYNEQF
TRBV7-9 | ASSSSWGGYT